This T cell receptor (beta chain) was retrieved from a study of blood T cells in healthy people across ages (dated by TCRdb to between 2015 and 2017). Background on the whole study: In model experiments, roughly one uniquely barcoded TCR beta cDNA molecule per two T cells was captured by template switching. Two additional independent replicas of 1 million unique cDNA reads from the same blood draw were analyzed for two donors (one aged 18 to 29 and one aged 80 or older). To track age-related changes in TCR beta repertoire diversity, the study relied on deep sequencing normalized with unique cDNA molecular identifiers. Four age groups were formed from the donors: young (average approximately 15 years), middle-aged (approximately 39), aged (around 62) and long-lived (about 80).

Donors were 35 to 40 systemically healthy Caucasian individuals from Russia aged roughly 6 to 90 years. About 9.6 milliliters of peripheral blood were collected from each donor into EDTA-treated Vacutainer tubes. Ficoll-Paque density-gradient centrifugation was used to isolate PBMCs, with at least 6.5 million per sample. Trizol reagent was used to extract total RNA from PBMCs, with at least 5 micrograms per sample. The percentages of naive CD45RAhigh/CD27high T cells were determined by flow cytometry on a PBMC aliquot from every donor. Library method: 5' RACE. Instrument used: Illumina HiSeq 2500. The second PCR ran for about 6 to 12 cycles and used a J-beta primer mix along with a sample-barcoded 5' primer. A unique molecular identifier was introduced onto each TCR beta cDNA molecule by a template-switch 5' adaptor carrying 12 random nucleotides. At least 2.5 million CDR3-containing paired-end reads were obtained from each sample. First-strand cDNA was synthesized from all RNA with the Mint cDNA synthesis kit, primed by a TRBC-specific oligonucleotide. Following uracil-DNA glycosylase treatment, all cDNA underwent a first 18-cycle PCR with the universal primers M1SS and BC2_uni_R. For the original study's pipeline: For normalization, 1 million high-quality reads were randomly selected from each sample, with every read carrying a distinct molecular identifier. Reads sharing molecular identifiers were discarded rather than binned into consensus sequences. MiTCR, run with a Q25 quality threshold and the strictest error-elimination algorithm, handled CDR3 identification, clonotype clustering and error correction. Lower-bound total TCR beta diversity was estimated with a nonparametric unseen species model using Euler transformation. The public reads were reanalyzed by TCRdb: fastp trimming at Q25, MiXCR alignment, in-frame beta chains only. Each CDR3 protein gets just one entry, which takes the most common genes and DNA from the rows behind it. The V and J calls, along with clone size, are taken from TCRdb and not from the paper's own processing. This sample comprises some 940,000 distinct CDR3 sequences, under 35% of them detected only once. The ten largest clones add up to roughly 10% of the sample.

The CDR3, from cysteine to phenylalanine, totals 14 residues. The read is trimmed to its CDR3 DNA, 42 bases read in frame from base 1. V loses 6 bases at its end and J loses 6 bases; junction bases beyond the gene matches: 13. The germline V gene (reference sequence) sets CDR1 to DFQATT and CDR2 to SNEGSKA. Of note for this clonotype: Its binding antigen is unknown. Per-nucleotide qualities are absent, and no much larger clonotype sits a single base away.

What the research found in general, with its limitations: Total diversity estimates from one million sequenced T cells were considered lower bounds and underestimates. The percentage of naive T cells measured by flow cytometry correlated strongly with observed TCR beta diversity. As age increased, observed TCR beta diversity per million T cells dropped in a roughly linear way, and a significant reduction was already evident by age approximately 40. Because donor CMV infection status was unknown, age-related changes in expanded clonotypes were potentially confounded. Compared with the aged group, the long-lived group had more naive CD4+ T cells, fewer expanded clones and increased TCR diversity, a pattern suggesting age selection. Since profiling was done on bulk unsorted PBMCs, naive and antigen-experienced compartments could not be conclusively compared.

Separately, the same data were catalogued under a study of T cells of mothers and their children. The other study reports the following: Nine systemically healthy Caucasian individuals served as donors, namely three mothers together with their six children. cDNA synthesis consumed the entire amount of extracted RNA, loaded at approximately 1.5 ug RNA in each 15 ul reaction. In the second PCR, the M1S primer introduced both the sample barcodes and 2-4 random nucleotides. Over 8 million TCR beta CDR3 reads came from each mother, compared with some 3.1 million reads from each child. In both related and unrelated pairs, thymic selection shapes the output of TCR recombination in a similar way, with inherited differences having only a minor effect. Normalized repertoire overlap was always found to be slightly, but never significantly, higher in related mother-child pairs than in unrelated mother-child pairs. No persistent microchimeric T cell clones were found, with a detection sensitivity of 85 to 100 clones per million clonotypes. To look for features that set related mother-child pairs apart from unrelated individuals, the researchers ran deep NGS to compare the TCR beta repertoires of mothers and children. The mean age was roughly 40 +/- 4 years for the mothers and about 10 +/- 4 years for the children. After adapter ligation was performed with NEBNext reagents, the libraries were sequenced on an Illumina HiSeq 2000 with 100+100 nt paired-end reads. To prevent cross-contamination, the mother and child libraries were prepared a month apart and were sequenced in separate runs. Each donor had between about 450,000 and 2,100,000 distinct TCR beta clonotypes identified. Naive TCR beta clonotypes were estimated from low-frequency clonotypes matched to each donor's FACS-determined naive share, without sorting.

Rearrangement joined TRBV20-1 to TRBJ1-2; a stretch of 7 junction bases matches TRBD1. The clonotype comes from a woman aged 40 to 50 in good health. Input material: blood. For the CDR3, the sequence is CSAQTGTVEDGYTF. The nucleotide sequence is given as TGCAGTGCGCAGACCGGGACAGTAGAGGATGGCTACACCTTC.